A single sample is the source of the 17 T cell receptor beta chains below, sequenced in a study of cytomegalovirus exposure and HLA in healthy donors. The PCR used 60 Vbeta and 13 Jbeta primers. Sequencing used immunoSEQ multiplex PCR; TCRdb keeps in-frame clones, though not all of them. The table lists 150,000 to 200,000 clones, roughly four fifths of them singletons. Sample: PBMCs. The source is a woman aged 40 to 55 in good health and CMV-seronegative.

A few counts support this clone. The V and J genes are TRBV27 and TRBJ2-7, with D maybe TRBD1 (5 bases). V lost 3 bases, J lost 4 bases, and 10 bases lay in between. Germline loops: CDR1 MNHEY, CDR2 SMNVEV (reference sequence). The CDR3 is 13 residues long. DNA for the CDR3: TGTGCCAGCAGTTTGCAGGGTGCGTACGAGCAGTACTTC. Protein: CASSLQGAYEQYF.

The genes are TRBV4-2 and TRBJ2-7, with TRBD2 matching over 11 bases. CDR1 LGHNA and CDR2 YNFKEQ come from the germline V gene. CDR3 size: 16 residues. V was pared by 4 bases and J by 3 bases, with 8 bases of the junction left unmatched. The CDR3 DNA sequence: TGTGCCAGCAGCCGAAACCGGGGACTAGCGGACTACGAGCAGTACTTC. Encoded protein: CASSRNRGLADYEQYF.

The CDR3 DNA is TGTGCCTACCGGACTTCTAGGGACACTGAAGCTTTCTTT. Protein sequence: CAYRTSRDTEAFF. The chain has TRBV30 and TRBJ1-1; D is undetermined. V lost 7 bases and J lost 3, with 15 bases in between. The CDR3 consists of 13 residues. Per germline, CDR1 GTSNPN and CDR2 SVGIG (reference sequence).

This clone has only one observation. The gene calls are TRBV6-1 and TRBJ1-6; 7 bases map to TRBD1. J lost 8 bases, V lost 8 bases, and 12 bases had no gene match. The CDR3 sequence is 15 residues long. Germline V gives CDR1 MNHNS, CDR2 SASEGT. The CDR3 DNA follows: TGTGCCAGCGGTAGGGAAGGGGGCGCGGATTCACCCCTCCACTTT. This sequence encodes CASGREGGADSPLHF.

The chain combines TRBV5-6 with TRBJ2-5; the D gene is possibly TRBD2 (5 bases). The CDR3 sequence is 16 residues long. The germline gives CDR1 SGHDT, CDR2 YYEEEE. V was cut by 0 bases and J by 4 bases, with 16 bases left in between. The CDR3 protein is CASSLEVIEGVETQYF. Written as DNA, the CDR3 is TGTGCCAGCAGCTTGGAGGTTATAGAGGGCGTAGAGACCCAGTACTTC.

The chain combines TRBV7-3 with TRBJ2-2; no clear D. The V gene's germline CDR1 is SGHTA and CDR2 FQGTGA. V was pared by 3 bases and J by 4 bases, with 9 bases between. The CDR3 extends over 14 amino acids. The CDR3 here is CASSFDSTTGELFF. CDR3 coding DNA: TGTGCCAGCAGCTTCGACTCAACCACCGGGGAGCTGTTTTTT.

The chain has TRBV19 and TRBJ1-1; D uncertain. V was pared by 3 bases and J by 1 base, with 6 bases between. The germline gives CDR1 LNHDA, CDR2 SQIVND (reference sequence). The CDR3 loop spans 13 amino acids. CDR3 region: CASSISRNTEAFF. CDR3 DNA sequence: TGTGCCAGTAGTATTTCCAGGAACACTGAAGCTTTCTTT.

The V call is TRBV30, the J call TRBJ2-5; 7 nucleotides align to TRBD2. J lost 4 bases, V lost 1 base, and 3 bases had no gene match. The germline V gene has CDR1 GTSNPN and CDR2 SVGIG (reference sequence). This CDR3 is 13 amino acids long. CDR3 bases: TGTGCCTGGAGTGGGGCTAGCGGAGAGACCCAGTACTTC. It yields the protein CAWSGASGETQYF.

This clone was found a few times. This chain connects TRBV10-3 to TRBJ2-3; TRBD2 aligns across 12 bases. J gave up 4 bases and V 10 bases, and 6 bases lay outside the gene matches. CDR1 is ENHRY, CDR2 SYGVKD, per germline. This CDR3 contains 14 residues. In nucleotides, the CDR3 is TGTGCCACCTCTAGCGGGAGGGCCGCAGATACGCAGTATTTT. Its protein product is CATSSGRAADTQYF.

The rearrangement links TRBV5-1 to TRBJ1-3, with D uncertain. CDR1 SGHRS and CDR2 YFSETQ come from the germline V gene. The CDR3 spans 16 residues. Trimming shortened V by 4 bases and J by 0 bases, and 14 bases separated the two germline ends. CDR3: CASSPFQRSSGNTIYF. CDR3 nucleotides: TGCGCCAGCAGCCCGTTTCAGAGGAGCTCTGGAAACACCATATATTTT.

CDR3 in DNA: TGCGCCAGCAGCTTGGCCGCGGCGACGAACGAGCAGTACTTC. Translation gives CASSLAAATNEQYF. The V call is TRBV5-1, the J call TRBJ2-7, with unresolved D. This CDR3 is 14 amino acids long. Germline V gene lookup returns CDR1 SGHRS and CDR2 YFSETQ. Between the trimmed V and J ends, which lost 0 bases and 5 bases, there was a span of 12 bases.

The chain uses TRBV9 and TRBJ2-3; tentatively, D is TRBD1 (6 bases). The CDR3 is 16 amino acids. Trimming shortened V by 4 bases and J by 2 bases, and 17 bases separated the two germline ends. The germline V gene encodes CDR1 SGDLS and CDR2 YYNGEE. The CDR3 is CASSREGGFSTDTQYF. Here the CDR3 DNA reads TGTGCCAGCAGCAGAGAAGGGGGTTTTTCCACAGATACGCAGTATTTT.

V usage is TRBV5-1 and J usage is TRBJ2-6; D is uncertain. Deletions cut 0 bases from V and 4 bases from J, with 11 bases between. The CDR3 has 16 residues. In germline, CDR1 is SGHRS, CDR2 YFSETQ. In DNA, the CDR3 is TGCGCCAGCAGCTTGGGTCGGTCTCTGGGGGCCAACGTCCTGACTTTC. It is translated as CASSLGRSLGANVLTF.

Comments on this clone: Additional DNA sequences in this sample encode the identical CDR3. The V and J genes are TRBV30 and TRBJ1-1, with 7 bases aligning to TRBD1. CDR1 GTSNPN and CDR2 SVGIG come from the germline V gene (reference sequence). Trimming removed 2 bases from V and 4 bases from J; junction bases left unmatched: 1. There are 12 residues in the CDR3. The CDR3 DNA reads TGTGCCTGGAGTACAGGGGTCACTGAAGCTTTCTTT. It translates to CAWSTGVTEAFF.

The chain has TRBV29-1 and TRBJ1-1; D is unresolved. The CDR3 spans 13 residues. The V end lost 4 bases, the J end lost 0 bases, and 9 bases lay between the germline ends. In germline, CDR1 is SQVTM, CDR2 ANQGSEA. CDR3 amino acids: CSVVSSVNTEAFF. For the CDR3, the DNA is TGCAGCGTTGTAAGTTCGGTGAACACTGAAGCTTTCTTT.

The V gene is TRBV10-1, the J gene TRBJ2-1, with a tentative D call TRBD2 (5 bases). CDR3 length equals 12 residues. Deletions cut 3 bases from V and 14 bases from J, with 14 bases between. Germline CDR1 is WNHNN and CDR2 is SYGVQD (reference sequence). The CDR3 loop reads CASSEFPPREFF. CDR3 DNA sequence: TGCGCCAGCAGTGAATTCCCCCCGCGGGAGTTCTTC.

Here the CDR3 DNA reads TGTGCCTGGAGACGGAGGGACAGGGGGACCTCGGGAACCGGGGAGCTGTTTTTT. Protein product: CAWRRRDRGTSGTGELFF. The V and J genes are TRBV30 and TRBJ2-2; 11 nucleotides agree with TRBD1. The CDR3 runs to 18 residues. Trimming cost V 3 bases and J 5 bases; bases outside gene matches: 14. The germline V gene has CDR1 GTSNPN and CDR2 SVGIG (reference sequence).